This TCR beta chain was sequenced for a study of blood T cell repertoires in COVID-19. Whole-study context: Sites in the United States, Italy and Spain provided acute and convalescent COVID-19 samples. From T cells, B-cell-depleted T cells, or PBMCs came the material, which was cDNA or gDNA.

As processed by the authors: Researchers report that nucleated cell counts were estimated from reference gene primer amplification. Using immunoSEQ multiplex PCR, the repertoire was profiled, and TCRdb retains in-frame clones only, with some absent. From that table come the V and J calls and clone size; the DNA was used to work out D and trimming. The sample includes 40,000 to 60,000 clones, about four fifths of them seen just once. The CDR3 is made up of 16 amino acids. The germline gives CDR1 LGHDT, CDR2 YNNKEL (reference sequence). V dropped 0 bases and J dropped 0 bases, with 12 bases sitting between them.

Sequencing input: peripheral blood. The TCR originated in a man aged 50-60 years with active COVID-19. J is TRBJ2-7 and V is TRBV3-1 (or the pseudogene TRBV3-2); D is perhaps TRBD2 (5 bases). Here the CDR3 reads CASSQDLEEISYEQYF. The CDR3, as DNA: TGTGCCAGCAGCCAAGATTTGGAGGAGATCTCCTACGAGCAGTACTTC.